Described below is a single T cell receptor (beta chain) sequence and its context. Its antigen is unidentified. Total RNA was isolated from each sample in quantities of at least 6 micrograms. Then a second PCR, running roughly 6 to 12 cycles, was carried out with a sample-barcoded 5' primer and a J-beta primer mix. A single record per CDR3 protein comes from TCRdb applying MiXCR to the 5' RACE reads. Of over a million distinct CDR3 sequences detected, around 55% appear once; the ten largest clones hold 6.5% to 8%. The data derive from a study of blood T cells in healthy people across ages. The study, taken as a whole, reports: While age rose, TCR beta diversity per million T cells dropped in a roughly linear way. Long-lived and aged donors differed, with more naive CD4+ cells and higher diversity in the long-lived. Expanded clonotype changes were possibly confounded by unknown donor CMV status.

The clonotype comes from a man aged 18-30 years in good health. The sequencing input was blood.

The CDR3 region is CAISESQGRLSNQPQHF. DNA for the CDR3: TGTGCCATCAGTGAGTCACAAGGCAGACTTAGCAATCAGCCCCAGCATTTT. The chain employs TRBV10-3 and TRBJ1-5, with unresolved D. This CDR3 contains 17 residues. The V gene lost 0 bases and the J gene lost 0 bases, with 12 bases spanning the gap. Looked up from germline, CDR1 is ENHRY and CDR2 is SYGVKD.